The rows below give T cell receptor beta chains drawn from one sample of a study of regulatory and conventional T cells in RAG deficiency. Profiled with immunoSEQ multiplex PCR; TCRdb holds only in-frame clones, not every one. The sample consists of roughly 3,000 clones, approximately 94% of them appearing once. The sample was also linked to a second study, of regulatory T cells.

Sample: CD4+ Tregs sorted from blood. These receptors were collected from a human donor in good health. Each CDR3 is given with its conserved first and last residue. The D gene is left open where the match is weak. Where a row states a size, it is once, few, many or the class of an expanded clone; other rows omit it.

-	-	13	TRBV6-5	TRBJ1-1	CASSYSLNTEAFF	TGTGCCAGCAGTTACTCTCTGAACACTGAAGCTTTCTTT
once	-	15	TRBV27	TRBJ1-5	CASSLAPVGNQPQHF	TGTGCCAGCAGCCTTGCCCCCGTGGGGAATCAGCCCCAGCATTTT
-	-	16	TRBV5-1	TRBJ2-1	CASSLLLSNSYNEQFF	TGCGCCAGCAGCTTGCTATTAAGCAACTCCTACAATGAGCAGTTCTTC
-	-	15	TRBV4-2	TRBJ1-4	CASSRVLRGREKLFF	TGTGCCAGCAGCCGAGTACTTAGAGGACGCGAAAAACTGTTTTTT
-	-	14	TRBV4-1	TRBJ2-4	CASSQVIPPNIQYF	TGCGCCAGCAGCCAAGTAATCCCTCCGAACATTCAGTACTTC
-	TRBD1	11	TRBV2	TRBJ1-1	CASSGDSEAFF	TGTGCCAGCAGTGGGGACAGTGAAGCTTTCTTT
-	-	16	TRBV19	TRBJ1-3	CASSRNALPSGNTIYF	TGTGCCAGTAGTCGAAACGCGCTGCCATCTGGAAACACCATATATTTT
-	-	14	TRBV10-1	TRBJ2-5	CASSDTGTGKTQYF	TGCGCCAGCAGTGATACAGGGACGGGGAAGACCCAGTACTTC
-	-	11	TRBV5-6	TRBJ2-5	CASSFGETQYF	TGTGCCAGCAGCTTCGGCGAGACCCAGTACTTC
-	TRBD1	16	TRBV28	TRBJ2-7	CASSLLVVGQGYEQYF	TGTGCCAGCAGTTTATTAGTGGTCGGACAGGGCTACGAGCAGTACTTC
-	-	17	TRBV10-2	TRBJ1-2	CASSDPLGQDGNYGYTF	TGCGCCAGCAGTGACCCTCTGGGGCAGGATGGGAACTATGGCTACACCTTC
-	-	17	TRBV28	TRBJ1-2	CASSSLAHRVGSYGYTF	TGTGCCAGCAGTTCCTTGGCCCACAGGGTGGGGAGCTATGGCTACACCTTC
-	TRBD2	15	TRBV5-1	TRBJ2-1	CASSLVPSGSDEQFF	TGCGCCAGCAGCTTGGTCCCTAGCGGGAGTGACGAGCAGTTCTTC
-	-	12	TRBV15	TRBJ2-7	CATSRVGDEQYF	TGTGCCACCAGCAGGGTGGGGGACGAGCAGTACTTC
-	TRBD1	13	TRBV30	TRBJ1-5	CAGTTGQGRPQHF	TGTGCCGGTACGACAGGGCAGGGGCGGCCCCAGCATTTT
-	TRBD1	14	TRBV7-8	TRBJ1-4	CASTLGGLGEKLFF	TGTGCCAGCACCTTAGGGGGCCTCGGTGAAAAACTGTTTTTT
once	-	12	TRBV19	TRBJ1-2	CASSTWGHGYTF	TGTGCCAGTAGTACCTGGGGTCATGGCTACACCTTC
-	-	15	TRBV29-1	TRBJ2-3	CSVDHGAGTTDTQYF	TGCAGCGTTGACCACGGAGCAGGGACTACAGATACGCAGTATTTT
few	-	12	TRBV6-1	TRBJ1-2	CASTWERRGYTF	TGTGCCAGCACCTGGGAGCGGCGGGGCTACACCTTC
-	TRBD2	16	TRBV18	TRBJ2-5	CASSPLGLAEGETQYF	TGTGCCAGCTCACCACTGGGCCTAGCGGAGGGGGAGACCCAGTACTTC
once	TRBD1	15	TRBV6-1	TRBJ1-6	CASRDPGQGNSPLHF	TGTGCCAGCAGGGATCCGGGACAGGGAAATTCACCCCTCCACTTT
-	-	14	TRBV5-1	TRBJ2-5	CASSFVTGQETQYF	TGCGCCAGCAGCTTCGTGACAGGTCAGGAGACCCAGTACTTC
-	-	13	TRBV7-8	TRBJ1-2	CASSRSGSYGYTF	TGTGCCAGCAGCCGGTCCGGGTCTTATGGCTACACCTTC
-	-	12	TRBV7-9	TRBJ1-1	CASSLEVQESFF	TGTGCCAGCAGCTTAGAGGTCCAGGAGTCTTTCTTT
-	TRBD1	15	TRBV2	TRBJ2-5	CASAKGTARGETQYF	TGTGCCAGCGCGAAAGGGACAGCCCGGGGAGAGACCCAGTACTTC